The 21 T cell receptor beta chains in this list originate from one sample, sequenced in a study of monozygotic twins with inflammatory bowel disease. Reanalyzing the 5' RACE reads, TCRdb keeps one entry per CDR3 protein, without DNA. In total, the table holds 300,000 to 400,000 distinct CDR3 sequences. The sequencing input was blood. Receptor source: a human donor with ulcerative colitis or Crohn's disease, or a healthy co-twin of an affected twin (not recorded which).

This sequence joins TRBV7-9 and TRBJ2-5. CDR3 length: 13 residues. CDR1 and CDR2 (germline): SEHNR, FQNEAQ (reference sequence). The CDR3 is CASSLGDQETQYF.

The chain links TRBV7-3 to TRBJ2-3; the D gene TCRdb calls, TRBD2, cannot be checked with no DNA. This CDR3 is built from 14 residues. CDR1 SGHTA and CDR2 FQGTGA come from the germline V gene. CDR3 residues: CASSLDPPTDTQYF.

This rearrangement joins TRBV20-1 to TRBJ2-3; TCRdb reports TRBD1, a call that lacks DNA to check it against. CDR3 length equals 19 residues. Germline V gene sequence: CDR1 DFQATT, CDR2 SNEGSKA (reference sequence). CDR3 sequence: CSASSNPGGMSLFTDTQYF.

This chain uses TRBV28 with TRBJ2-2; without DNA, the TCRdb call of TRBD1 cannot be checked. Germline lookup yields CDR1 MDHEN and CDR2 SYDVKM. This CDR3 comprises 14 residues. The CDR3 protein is CASSPPGRTGELFF. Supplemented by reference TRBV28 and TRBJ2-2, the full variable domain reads DVKVTQSSRYLVKRTGEKVFLECVQDMDHENMFWYRQDPGLGLRLIYFSYDVKMKEKGDIPEGYSVSREKKERFSLILESASTNQTSMYLCASSPPGRTGELFFGEGSRLTVL.

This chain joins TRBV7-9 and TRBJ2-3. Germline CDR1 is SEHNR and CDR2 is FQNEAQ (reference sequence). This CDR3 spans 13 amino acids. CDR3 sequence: CASSSSDRDTQYF.

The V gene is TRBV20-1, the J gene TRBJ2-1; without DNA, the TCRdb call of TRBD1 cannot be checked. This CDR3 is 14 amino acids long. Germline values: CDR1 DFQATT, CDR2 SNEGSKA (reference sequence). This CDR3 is CSARRGTLNGEQFF.

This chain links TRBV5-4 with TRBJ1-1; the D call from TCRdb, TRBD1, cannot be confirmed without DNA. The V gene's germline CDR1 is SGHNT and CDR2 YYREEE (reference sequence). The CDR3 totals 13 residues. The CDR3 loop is CASARQGNTEAFF.

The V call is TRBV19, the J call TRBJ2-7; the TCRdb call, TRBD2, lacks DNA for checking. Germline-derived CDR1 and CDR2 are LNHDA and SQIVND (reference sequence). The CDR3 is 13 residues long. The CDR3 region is CASSIRGGYEQYF.

CDR3 in amino acids: CASSNPADATGELFF. The V call is TRBV7-9, the J call TRBJ2-2. The CDR3 spans 15 residues. CDR1 SEHNR and CDR2 FQNEAQ come from the germline V gene (reference sequence).

The CDR3: CASSLGPWETQYF. The V gene is TRBV7-9, the J gene TRBJ2-5. This CDR3 comprises 13 residues. The germline V gene encodes CDR1 SEHNR and CDR2 FQNEAQ (reference sequence).

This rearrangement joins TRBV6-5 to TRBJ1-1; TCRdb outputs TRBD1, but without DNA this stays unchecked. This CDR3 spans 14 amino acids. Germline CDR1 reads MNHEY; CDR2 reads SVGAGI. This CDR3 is CASSYGGVNTEAFF.

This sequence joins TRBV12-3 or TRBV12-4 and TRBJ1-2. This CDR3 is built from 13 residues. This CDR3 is CASSRDGSYGYTF.

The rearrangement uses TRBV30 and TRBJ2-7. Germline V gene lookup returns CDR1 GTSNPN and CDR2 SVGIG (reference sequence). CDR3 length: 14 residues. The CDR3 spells CAWSPTGGSYEQYF.

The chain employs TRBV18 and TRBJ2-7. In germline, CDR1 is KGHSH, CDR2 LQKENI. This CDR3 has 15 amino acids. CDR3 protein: CASSKLGSELYEQYF.

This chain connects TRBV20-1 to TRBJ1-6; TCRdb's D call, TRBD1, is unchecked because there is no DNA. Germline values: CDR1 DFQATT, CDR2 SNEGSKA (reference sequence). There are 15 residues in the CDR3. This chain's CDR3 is CSATGTGGGDSPHHF.

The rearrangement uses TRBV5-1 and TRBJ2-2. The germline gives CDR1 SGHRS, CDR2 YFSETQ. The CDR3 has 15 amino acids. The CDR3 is CASSLPSGHTGELFF.

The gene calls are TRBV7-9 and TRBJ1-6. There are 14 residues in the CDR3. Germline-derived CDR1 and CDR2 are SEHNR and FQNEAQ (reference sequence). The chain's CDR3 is CASGEVTQNSPLHF.

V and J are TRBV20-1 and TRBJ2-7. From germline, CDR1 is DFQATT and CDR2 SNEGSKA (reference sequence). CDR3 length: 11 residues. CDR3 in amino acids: CSARDWDEQYF.

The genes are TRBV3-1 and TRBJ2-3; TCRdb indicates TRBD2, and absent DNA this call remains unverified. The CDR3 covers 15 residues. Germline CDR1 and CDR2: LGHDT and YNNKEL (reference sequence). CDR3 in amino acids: CASSQAGGPSDTQYF.

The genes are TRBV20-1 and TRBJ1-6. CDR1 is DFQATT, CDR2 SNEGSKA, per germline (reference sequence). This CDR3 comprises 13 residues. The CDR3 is CSAESGEGSPLHF.

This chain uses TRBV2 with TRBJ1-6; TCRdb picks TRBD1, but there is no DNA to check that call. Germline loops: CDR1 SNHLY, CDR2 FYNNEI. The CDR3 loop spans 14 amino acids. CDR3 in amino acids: CASTSGQGKSPLHF.